Following are 19 T cell receptor beta chains from one sample sequenced in a study of tumor and adjacent non-tumor tissue in lung cancer (dated by TCRdb to 2017 to 2018). Library method: multiplex PCR. The run used an Illumina HiSeq 2500. Following protocols modified from ARM-PCR, the researchers constructed TCRbeta libraries through three rounds of nested PCR with primers (Table S4). TCRdb handled the public reads itself, with Q25 trimming in fastp and clone calling in MiXCR, and kept productive beta chains. Entries are consolidated by CDR3 protein sequence, retaining the most common genes and DNA. For this sample there are around 99,000 distinct CDR3 sequences; about 61% appear just once. In total, the top ten clones hold roughly 19% of the sample. RNA was isolated from bulk, unsorted tissue, and RNA quality was assessed with a NanoDrop ND-1000 and an Agilent 2100. Distant non-tumor tissue taken more than 3 cm from the tumor edge was used as the normal lung sample.

Source material: distant non-tumor lung tissue. These receptor sequences come from a man aged 60-69 years with non-small cell lung cancer.

Note on this clonotype: No conserved phenylalanine or tryptophan ends this CDR3, so it is likely a read error. J is TRBJ2-7 and V is TRBV25-1; tentative D call: TRBD2 (5 bases). The CDR3 spans 14 residues. V lost 6 bases, J lost 2 bases, and 14 bases lay in between. Germline-derived CDR1 and CDR2 are MGHDK and SYGVNS. The CDR3 DNA follows: TGTGCCAGCAGCAGTAGGGCGGGCACCTACGAGCAGTACTTG. It yields the protein CASSSRAGTYEQYL.

This clonotype was recorded many times. This rearrangement joins TRBV6-5 to TRBJ1-6; a weak D match, TRBD1 (5 bases). CDR1 is MNHEY and CDR2 is SVGAGI in the germline V gene. This CDR3 contains 17 residues. Trimming took off 0 bases at V and 6 bases at J, with 15 bases between the two ends. The CDR3 DNA is TGTGCCAGCAGTTACTCGGGGCCGGGGGTAGGTAATTCACCCCTCCACTTT. Amino acid sequence: CASSYSGPGVGNSPLHF.

This clonotype has just one count. A read error may explain this, as a much larger clone is one base away. This chain links TRBV30 with TRBJ1-2; D perhaps matches TRBD1 (5 bases). In germline, CDR1 is GTSNPN, CDR2 SVGIG (reference sequence). The CDR3 is made up of 13 amino acids. CDR3 sequence (DNA): TGTGCCTGGAGATCGACAGCTAGCTATGGCTACATCTTC. Protein: CAWRSTASYGYIF.

Of note for this clonotype: Since a much larger clone is just one base distant, this may be a read error. The V and J genes are TRBV12-3 or TRBV12-4 and TRBJ1-2, with D perhaps TRBD1 (5 bases). The length of the CDR3 is 12 residues. The CDR3 DNA is TGTACCAGCAGTTCAGGGAACTATGGCTACACCTTC. Protein product: CTSSSGNYGYTF.

In the case of this clonotype: As the CDR3 is not closed by the conserved phenylalanine or tryptophan, this likely results from a read error. J is TRBJ2-1 and V is TRBV6-6; D uncertain. The CDR3 runs 11 residues. Germline CDR1 and CDR2: MNHNY and SVGAGI (reference sequence). The CDR3 region has the DNA TGTGCCAGCAGGGTGTACAAAGAGCAGTTCTCC. Protein sequence: CASRVYKEQFS.

Regarding this clonotype: Since a much larger clone is just one base distant, this may be a read error. The chain is built from TRBV28 and TRBJ2-7, with 9 bases aligning to TRBD2. The germline V gene encodes CDR1 MDHEN and CDR2 SYDVKM. The CDR3 consists of 13 residues. CDR3 residues: CTSGLAGSHEQYF. Written as DNA, the CDR3 is TGTACCAGTGGGCTAGCGGGATCCCACGAGCAGTACTTC.

This clonotype was picked up many times. The J gene is TRBJ1-5, the V gene TRBV29-1; 10 bases are shared with TRBD1. The length of the CDR3 is 14 residues. The trim removed 5 bases at V and 5 bases at J, leaving 6 bases unmatched. CDR1 and CDR2 from the germline V gene are SQVTM and ANQGSEA. CDR3 coding DNA: TGCAGCGTTTCAACCGGGACAGGGGATCAGCCCCAGCATTTT. Protein: CSVSTGTGDQPQHF.

Ten or more counts support this clonotype. The rearrangement uses TRBV12-5 and TRBJ2-3; possibly TRBD1 for D (5 bases). CDR1 and CDR2 (germline): LGHNT, FRNRAP. V was trimmed by 5 bases and J by 2 bases, leaving 11 bases between them. The CDR3 totals 14 residues. CDR3 sequence reads: CASGPQGNTDTQYF. The CDR3 DNA sequence: TGTGCTAGTGGTCCCCAGGGAAACACAGATACGCAGTATTTT.

Concerning this clonotype itself: A much bigger clone sits one base away, suggesting this may be a read error. The rearrangement uses TRBV13 and TRBJ1-1; D perhaps matches TRBD1 (5 bases). Germline CDR1 and CDR2: PRHDT and FYEKMQ (reference sequence). The CDR3 extends over 13 amino acids. CDR3 sequence (DNA): TGTGCCAGCAGCCCACAGGAAGACACTGGAGCTTTCTTT. It yields the protein CASSPQEDTGAFF.

This clonotype was recorded at least ten times. This sequence joins TRBV20-1 and TRBJ1-5; a weak D match, TRBD1 (6 bases). The CDR3 is 12 amino acids. Germline CDR1 is DFQATT and CDR2 is SNEGSKA (reference sequence). V was trimmed by 3 bases and J by 6 bases, leaving 9 bases between them. The CDR3 spells CSARRDTQPQHF. DNA for the CDR3: TGCAGTGCTAGGAGGGACACTCAGCCCCAGCATTTT.

In this sample, this clonotype turned up a few times. The chain is built from TRBV12-3 or TRBV12-4 and TRBJ2-1; 7 nucleotides agree with TRBD1. The junction had 9 bases not matched to a gene; V was cut back by 3 bases and J by 7 bases. This CDR3 has 15 amino acids. The CDR3 coding sequence is TGTGCCAGCAGTTTTACGCCCTCCAGGGGGAATGAGCAGTTCTTC. Its translation: CASSFTPSRGNEQFF.

Comment on this clonotype: This may stem from a read error, because a much larger clone lies one nucleotide away. The rearrangement links TRBV12-3 or TRBV12-4 to TRBJ2-2, with a weak D call TRBD1 (5 bases). This CDR3 is built from 12 residues. The CDR3 protein is CASSVDTRELFF. Written as DNA, the CDR3 is TGTGCCAGCAGTGTGGACACCAGGGAGCTGTTTTTT.

On this clonotype: At one end, the junction sequence differs from germline, possibly due to a read error. The chain recombines TRBV29-1 with TRBJ2-7, with 9 bases that match TRBD2. This CDR3 has 19 amino acids. The V gene's germline CDR1 is SQVTM and CDR2 ANQGSEA. The CDR3 spells CSVGLDPGPSGRTHCEQYF. The CDR3, as DNA: TGTAGCGTTGGACTGGACCCCGGGCCCAGCGGGAGGACTCACTGCGAGCAGTACTTC.

Details on this clonotype: This clone may be a read error of a much larger clone one base away. The chain couples TRBV7-8 to TRBJ2-2; D not resolved. Germline assignment: CDR1 SGHVS and CDR2 FQNEAQ. The CDR3 has 12 residues. Written as DNA, the CDR3 is TGTACCAGCAGCTTAGTGGGCGGGGAGCTGTTTTTT. Amino acids: CTSSLVGGELFF.

A remark on this clonotype: The junction departs from germline at one end; a sequencing error may be responsible. The V and J genes are TRBV25-1 and TRBJ2-7; a possible D gene is TRBD2 (6 bases). This CDR3 contains 16 residues. The germline gives CDR1 MGHDK, CDR2 SYGVNS. CDR3: CASSGGIAGYLYDQYF. The CDR3 DNA is TGTGCCAGCAGTGGAGGGATCGCGGGATACCTCTACGACCAGTACTTC.

This clonotype was recorded a few times. The junction shows a germline mismatch at one end, possibly a read error. The chain uses TRBV11-3 and TRBJ2-7; 8 bases align to TRBD2. This CDR3 spans 15 amino acids. The germline V gene encodes CDR1 SGHNT and CDR2 YENEEA. The CDR3 nucleotides read TGTGCAAGCAGAAAGAGCGGGAGCCCAGTTTACGATCAGTACTTC. Translation: CASRKSGSPVYDQYF.

This clonotype came up many times. This chain joins TRBV25-1 and TRBJ2-5; 7 nucleotides line up with TRBD1. The CDR3 has 15 residues. The ends lost 0 bases at V and 5 bases at J; junction bases unmatched: 6. Germline-derived CDR1 and CDR2 are MGHDK and SYGVNS. As DNA, the CDR3 is TGTGCCAGCAGTGAATACACAGGGGATAGGGAGACCCAGTACTTC. This translates into CASSEYTGDRETQYF. Combining the CDR3 with reference TRBV25-1 and TRBJ2-5 gives the whole variable domain EADIYQTPRYLVIGTGKKITLECSQTMGHDKMYWYQQDPGMELHLIHYSYGVNSTEKGDLSSESTVSRIRTEHFPLTLESARPSHTSQYLCASSEYTGDRETQYFGPGTRLLVL.

Concerning this clonotype itself: One junction end does not reproduce the germline sequence, and a read error may be involved. The chain recombines TRBV6-2 or TRBV6-3 with TRBJ1-5, with 7 bases identical to TRBD1. Germline loops: CDR1 MNHEY, CDR2 SVGEGT. The CDR3 runs 17 residues. The CDR3 protein is CASSYFGRTGNHQPQRF. As DNA, the CDR3 is TGCGCCAGCAGTTACTTCGGGAGGACAGGAAACCATCAGCCCCAGCGTTTT.

On this clonotype: Mismatch with germline at one junction end may stem from a read error. The genes are TRBV6-5 and TRBJ2-5; weak D call: TRBD2 (5 bases). Germline V gene sequence: CDR1 MNHEY, CDR2 SVGAGI. This CDR3 is 13 amino acids long. CDR3 protein: CASSKGFAGTQYF. CDR3 coding DNA: TGCGCCAGCAGTAAGGGATTCGCGGGGACCCAGTACTTC.